This T cell receptor (beta chain) was profiled in a study of Ad26.COV2.S vaccination and SARS-CoV-2 variants. Here immunoSEQ multiplex PCR was the method, and the copy in TCRdb shows in-frame clones only, minus some. The sample contains 350,000 to 450,000 clones, roughly 84% of which appear only once. Regarding this clone: Its matching antigen is unknown.

The CDR3 consists of 12 residues. Trimming stripped 3 bases from V and 6 bases from J, with 5 bases between. Germline CDR1 is SGHAT and CDR2 is FQNNGV. Treatment here: around 19 received Ad26.COV2.S at low or high dose, single or two shots; about 5 received placebo; per-sample allocation not given. The samples date from day 63 after the first vaccine or placebo injection. Cohort 1b enrolled adults aged 18-55 years in Boston. Participants' vaccine, an Ad26 vector, delivered Wuhan-strain SARS-CoV-2 spike. Points from the study as a whole: Non-spike TCR breadth did not differ much between vaccine and placebo recipients.

The chain carries TRBV11-2 and TRBJ2-2; D not resolved. Specimen: peripheral blood, collected in a trial of Ad26.COV2.S vaccine versus placebo. This TCR was recovered from a person between 18 and 59 years old who received the Ad26.COV2.S COVID-19 vaccine or a placebo. This CDR3 is CASSLQPGELFF. The CDR3 nucleotides are TGTGCCAGCAGCTTGCAACCCGGGGAGCTGTTTTTT.